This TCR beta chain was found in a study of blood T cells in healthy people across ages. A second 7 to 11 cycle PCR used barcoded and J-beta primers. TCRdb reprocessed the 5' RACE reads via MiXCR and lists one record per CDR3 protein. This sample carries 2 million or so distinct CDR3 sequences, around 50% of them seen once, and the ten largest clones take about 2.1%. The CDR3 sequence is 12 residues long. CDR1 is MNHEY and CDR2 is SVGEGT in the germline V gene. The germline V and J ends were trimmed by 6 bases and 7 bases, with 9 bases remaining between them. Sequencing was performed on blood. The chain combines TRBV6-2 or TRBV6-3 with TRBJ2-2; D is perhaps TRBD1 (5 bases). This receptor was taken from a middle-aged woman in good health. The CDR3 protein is CASRGLGGELFF. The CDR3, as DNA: TGTGCCAGCAGGGGGCTCGGCGGGGAGCTGTTTTTT.